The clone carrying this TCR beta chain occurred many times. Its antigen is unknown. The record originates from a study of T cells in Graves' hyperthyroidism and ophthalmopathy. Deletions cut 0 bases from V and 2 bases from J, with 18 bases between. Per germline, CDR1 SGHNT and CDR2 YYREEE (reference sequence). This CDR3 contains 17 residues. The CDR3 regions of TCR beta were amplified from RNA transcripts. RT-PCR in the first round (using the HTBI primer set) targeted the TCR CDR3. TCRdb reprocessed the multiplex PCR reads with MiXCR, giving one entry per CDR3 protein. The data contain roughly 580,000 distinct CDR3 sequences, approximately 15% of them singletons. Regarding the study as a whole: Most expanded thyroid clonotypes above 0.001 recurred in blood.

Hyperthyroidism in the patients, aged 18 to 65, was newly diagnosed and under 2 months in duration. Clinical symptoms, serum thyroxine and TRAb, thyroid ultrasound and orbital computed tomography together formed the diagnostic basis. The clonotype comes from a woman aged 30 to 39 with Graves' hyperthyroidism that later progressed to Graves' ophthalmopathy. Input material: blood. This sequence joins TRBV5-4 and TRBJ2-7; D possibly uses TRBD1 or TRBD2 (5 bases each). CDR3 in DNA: TGTGCCAGCAGCTTGGAAGTTACCGGGGACGGAGCCTACGAGCAGTACTTC. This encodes CASSLEVTGDGAYEQYF. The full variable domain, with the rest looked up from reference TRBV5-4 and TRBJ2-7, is ETGVTQSPTHLIKTRGQQVTLRCSSQSGHNTVSWYQQALGQGPQFIFQYYREEENGRGNFPPRFSGLQFPNYSSELNVNALELDDSALYLCASSLEVTGDGAYEQYFGPGTRLTVT.